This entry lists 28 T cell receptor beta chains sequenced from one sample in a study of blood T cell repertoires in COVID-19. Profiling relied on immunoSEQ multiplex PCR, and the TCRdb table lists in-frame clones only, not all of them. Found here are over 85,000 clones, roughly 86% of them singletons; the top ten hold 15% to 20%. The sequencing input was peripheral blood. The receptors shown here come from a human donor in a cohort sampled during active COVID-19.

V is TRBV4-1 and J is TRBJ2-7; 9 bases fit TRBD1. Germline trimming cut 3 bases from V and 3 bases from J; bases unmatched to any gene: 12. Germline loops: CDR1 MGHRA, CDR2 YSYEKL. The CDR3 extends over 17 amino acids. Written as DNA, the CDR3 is TGCGCCAGCAGCCACAACTGGCACAGGGGGCCCAACTACGAGCAGTACTTC. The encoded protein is CASSHNWHRGPNYEQYF.

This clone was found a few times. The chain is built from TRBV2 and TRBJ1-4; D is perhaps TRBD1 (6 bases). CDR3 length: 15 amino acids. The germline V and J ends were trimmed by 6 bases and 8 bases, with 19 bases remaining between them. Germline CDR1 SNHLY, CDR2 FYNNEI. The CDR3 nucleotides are TGTGCCAGCAGGCCAGGGGTACGGCTAAACGAAAAACTGTTTTTT. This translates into CASRPGVRLNEKLFF. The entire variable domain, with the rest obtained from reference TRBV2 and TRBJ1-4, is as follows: EPEVTQTPSHQVTQMGQEVILRCVPISNHLYFYWYRQILGQKVEFLVSFYNNEISEKSEIFDDQFSVERPDGSNFTLKIRSTKLEDSAMYFCASRPGVRLNEKLFFGSGTQLSVL.

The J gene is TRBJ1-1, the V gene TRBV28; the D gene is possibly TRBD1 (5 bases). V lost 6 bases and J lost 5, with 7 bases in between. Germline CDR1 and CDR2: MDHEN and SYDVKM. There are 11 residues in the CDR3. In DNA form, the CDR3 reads TGTGCCAGCAGGGAGGGGACTGAAGCTTTCTTT. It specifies CASREGTEAFF. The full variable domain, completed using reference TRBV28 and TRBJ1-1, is DVKVTQSSRYLVKRTGEKVFLECVQDMDHENMFWYRQDPGLGLRLIYFSYDVKMKEKGDIPEGYSVSREKKERFSLILESASTNQTSMYLCASREGTEAFFGQGTRLTVV.

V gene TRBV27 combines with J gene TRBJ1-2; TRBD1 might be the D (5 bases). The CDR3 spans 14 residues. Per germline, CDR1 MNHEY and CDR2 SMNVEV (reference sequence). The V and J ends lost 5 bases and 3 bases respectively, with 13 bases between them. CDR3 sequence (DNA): TGTGCCAGCAGTCCTTCCTCAGGGTACTATGGCTACACCTTC. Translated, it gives CASSPSSGYYGYTF.

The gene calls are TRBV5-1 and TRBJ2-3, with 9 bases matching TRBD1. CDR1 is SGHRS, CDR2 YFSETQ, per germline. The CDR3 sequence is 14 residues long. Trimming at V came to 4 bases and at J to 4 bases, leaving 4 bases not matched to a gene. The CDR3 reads CASSAQGAADTQYF. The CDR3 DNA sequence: TGCGCCAGCAGCGCACAGGGGGCCGCAGATACGCAGTATTTT.

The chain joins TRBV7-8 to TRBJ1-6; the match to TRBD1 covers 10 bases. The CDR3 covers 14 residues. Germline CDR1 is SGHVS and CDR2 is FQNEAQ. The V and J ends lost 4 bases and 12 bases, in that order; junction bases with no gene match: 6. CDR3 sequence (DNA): TGTGCCAGCAGCTCTGGACAGGGGGAGATACCCCTCCACTTT. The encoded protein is CASSSGQGEIPLHF. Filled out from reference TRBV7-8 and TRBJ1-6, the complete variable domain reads GAGVSQSPRYKVAKRGQDVALRCDPISGHVSLFWYQQALGQGPEFLTYFQNEAQLDKSGLPSDRFFAERPEGSVSTLKIQRTQQEDSAVYLCASSSGQGEIPLHFGNGTRLTVT.

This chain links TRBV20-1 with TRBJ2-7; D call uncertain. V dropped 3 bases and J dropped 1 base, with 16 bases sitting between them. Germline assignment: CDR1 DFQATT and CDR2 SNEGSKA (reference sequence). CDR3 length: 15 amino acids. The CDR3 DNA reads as TGCAGTGCTAGTGGTCTTTACGAGACATCCTACGAGCAGTACTTC. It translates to CSASGLYETSYEQYF.

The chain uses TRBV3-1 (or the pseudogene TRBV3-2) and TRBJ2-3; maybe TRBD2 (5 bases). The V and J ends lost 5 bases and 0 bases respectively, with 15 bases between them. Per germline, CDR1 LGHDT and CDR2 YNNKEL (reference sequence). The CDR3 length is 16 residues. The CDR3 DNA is TGTGCCAGCAGCGAAAGAGGTGGCGGGAGCACAGATACGCAGTATTTT. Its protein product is CASSERGGGSTDTQYF.

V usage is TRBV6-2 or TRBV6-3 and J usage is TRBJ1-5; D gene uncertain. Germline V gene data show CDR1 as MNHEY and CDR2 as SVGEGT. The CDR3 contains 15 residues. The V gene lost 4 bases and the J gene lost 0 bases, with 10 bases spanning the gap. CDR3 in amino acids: CASSSLRDSNQPQHF. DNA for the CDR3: TGTGCCAGCAGTTCGCTCCGCGATAGCAATCAGCCCCAGCATTTT.

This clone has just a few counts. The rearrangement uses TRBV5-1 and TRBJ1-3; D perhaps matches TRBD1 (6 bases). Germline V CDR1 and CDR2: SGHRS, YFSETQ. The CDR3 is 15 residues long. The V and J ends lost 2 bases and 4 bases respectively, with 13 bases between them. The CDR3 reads CASSLRQADGNTIYF. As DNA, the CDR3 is TGCGCCAGCAGCTTACGACAGGCGGACGGAAACACCATATATTTT.

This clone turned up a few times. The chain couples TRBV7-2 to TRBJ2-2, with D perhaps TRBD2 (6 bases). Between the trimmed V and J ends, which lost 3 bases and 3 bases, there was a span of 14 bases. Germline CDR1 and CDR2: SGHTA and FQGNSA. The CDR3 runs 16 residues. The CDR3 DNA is TGTGCCAGCAGCTTCTCGATGGGAGGAGACACCGGGGAGCTGTTTTTT. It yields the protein CASSFSMGGDTGELFF.

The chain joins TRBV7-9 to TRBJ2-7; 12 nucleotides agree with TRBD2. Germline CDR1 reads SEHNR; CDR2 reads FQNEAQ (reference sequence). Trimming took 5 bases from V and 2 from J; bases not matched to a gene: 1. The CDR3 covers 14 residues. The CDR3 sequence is CASSRLAGAYEQYF. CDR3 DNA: TGTGCCAGCAGCCGACTAGCGGGGGCCTACGAGCAGTACTTC.

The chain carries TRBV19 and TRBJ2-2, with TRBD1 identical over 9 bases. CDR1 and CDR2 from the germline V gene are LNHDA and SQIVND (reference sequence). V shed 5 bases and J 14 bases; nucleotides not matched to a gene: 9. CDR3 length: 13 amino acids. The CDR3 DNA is TGTGCCAGTAGTCCGCCGGGACAGGGTACCCTGTTTTTT. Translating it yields CASSPPGQGTLFF.

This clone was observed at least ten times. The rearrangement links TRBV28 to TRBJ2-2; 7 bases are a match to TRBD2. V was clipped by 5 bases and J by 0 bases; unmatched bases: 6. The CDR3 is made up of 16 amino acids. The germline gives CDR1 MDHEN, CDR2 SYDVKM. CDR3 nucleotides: TGTGCCAGCAGTCTACTAGCGACCTCGAACACCGGGGAGCTGTTTTTT. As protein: CASSLLATSNTGELFF.

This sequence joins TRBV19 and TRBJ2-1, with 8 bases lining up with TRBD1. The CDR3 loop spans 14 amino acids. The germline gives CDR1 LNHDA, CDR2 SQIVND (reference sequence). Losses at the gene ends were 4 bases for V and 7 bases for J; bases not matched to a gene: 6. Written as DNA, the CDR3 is TGTGCCAGTAGTAATACAGGGGGGTCGAATGAGCAGTTCTTC. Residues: CASSNTGGSNEQFF.

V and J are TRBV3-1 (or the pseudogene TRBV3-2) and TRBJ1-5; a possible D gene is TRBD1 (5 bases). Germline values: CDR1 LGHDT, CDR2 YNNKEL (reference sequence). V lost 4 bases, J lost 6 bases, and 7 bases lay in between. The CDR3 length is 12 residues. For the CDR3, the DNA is TGTGCCAGCAGCCTTAGGGGTCAGCCCCAGCATTTT. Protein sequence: CASSLRGQPQHF.

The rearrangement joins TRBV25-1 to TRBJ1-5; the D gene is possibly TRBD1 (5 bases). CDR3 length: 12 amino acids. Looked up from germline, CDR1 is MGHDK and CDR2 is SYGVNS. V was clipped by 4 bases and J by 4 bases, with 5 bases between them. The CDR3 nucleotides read TGTGCCAGCAGTGCAGGGAATCAGCCCCAGCATTTT. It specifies CASSAGNQPQHF.

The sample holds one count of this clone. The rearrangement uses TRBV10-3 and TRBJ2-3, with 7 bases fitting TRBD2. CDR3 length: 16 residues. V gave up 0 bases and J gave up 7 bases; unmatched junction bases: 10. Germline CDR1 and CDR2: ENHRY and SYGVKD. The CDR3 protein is CAISESKGGRGHTQYF. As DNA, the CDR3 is TGTGCCATCAGTGAGTCAAAAGGCGGGAGAGGACATACGCAGTATTTT.

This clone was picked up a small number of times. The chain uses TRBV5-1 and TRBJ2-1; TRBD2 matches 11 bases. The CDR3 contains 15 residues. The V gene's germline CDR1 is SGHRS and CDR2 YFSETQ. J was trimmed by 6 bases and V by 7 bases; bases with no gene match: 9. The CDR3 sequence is CASGTGTSGANEQFF. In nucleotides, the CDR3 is TGCGCCAGCGGAACCGGGACTAGCGGAGCCAATGAGCAGTTCTTC.

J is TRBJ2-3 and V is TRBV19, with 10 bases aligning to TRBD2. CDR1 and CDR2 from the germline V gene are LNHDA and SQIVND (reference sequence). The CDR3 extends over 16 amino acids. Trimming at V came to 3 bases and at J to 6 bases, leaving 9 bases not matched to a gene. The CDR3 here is CASSILVGAGGDTQYF. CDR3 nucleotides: TGTGCCAGTAGTATCCTCGTGGGAGCGGGAGGGGATACGCAGTATTTT. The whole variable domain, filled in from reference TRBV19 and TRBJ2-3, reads DGGITQSPKYLFRKEGQNVTLSCEQNLNHDAMYWYRQDPGQGLRLIYYSQIVNDFQKGDIAEGYSVSREKKESFPLTVTSAQKNPTAFYLCASSILVGAGGDTQYFGPGTRLTVL.

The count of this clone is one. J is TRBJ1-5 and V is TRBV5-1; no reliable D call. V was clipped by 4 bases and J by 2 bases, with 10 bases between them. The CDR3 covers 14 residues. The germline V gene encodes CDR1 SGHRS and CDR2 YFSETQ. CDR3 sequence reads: CASSPAGGNQPQHF. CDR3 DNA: TGCGCCAGCAGCCCGGCCGGAGGCAATCAGCCCCAGCATTTT.

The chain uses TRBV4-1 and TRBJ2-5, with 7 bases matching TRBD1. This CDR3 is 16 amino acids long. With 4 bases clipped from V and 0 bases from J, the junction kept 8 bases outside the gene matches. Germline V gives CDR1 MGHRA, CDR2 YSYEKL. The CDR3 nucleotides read TGCGCCAGCAGCCTACGGGACAGCGAGTACCAAGAGACCCAGTACTTC. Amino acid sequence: CASSLRDSEYQETQYF.

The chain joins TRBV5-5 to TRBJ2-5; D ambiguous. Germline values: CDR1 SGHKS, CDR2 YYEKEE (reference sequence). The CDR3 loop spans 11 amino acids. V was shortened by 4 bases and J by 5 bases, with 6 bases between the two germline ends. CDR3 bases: TGTGCCAGCAGCCCCCTTGAGACCCAGTACTTC. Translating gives CASSPLETQYF.

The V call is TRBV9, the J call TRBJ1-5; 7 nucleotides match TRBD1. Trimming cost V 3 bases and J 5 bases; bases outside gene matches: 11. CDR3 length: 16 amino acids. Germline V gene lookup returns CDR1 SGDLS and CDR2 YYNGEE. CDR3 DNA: TGTGCCAGCAGCGGAGGGACAGAGAATACTTATCAGCCCCAGCATTTT. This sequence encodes CASSGGTENTYQPQHF. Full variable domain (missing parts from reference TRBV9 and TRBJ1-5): DSGVTQTPKHLITATGQRVTLRCSPRSGDLSVYWYQQSLDQGLQFLIQYYNGEERAKGNILERFSAQQFPDLHSELNLSSLELGDSALYFCASSGGTENTYQPQHFGDGTRLSIL.

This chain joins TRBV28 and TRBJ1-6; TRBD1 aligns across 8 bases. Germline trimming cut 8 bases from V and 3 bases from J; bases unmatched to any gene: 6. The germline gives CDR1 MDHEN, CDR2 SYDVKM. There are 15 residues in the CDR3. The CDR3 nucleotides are TGTGCCAGCGCATTAGACAGGGGCTATAATTCACCCCTCCACTTT. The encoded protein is CASALDRGYNSPLHF. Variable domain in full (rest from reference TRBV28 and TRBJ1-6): DVKVTQSSRYLVKRTGEKVFLECVQDMDHENMFWYRQDPGLGLRLIYFSYDVKMKEKGDIPEGYSVSREKKERFSLILESASTNQTSMYLCASALDRGYNSPLHFGNGTRLTVT.

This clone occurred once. CDR3 nucleotide sequence: TGTGCCAGCAGCTTAAGACTAGCGGACACAGATACGCAGTATTTT. Translated, it gives CASSLRLADTDTQYF. This chain joins TRBV13 and TRBJ2-3, with 9 bases that match TRBD2. V shed 2 bases and J 2 bases; nucleotides not matched to a gene: 2. Germline CDR1 is PRHDT and CDR2 is FYEKMQ (reference sequence). This CDR3 is 15 amino acids long.

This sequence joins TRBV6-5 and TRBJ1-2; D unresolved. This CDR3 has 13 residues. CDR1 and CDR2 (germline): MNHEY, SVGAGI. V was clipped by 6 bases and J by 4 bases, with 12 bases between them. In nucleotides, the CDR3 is TGTGCCAGCAGCCCACTGCGGGGCTATGGCTACACCTTC. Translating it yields CASSPLRGYGYTF.

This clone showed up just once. The DNA for the CDR3 is TGCGCCAGCAGCCTCCGACAGGGGGGACAGAACTATGGCTACACCTTC. This gives the protein CASSLRQGGQNYGYTF. The V and J genes are TRBV5-1 and TRBJ1-2; 9 nucleotides match TRBD1. The CDR3 totals 16 residues. Germline V gives CDR1 SGHRS, CDR2 YFSETQ. V trimming: 4 bases; J trimming: 2 bases; junction bases outside the gene matches: 9.